A selection of T cell receptor beta chains follows, all from one sample in a study of blood T cell repertoires in COVID-19. The protocol was immunoSEQ multiplex PCR, while the TCRdb copy is restricted to in-frame clones and leaves out a portion. This sample yields approximately 160,000 clones, of which roughly nine tenths are seen a single time; over 15% belongs to the top ten. The sample was peripheral blood. These receptors were taken from a man in his 60s with active or convalescent COVID-19. CDR3s include the opening cysteine and the closing phenylalanine or tryptophan. D genes are given only for firm matches. Size tells how often a clone was seen (once, few, many) or the class of an expanded clone, and some rows leave it out.

>TRBJ2-3|TRBD1|NA|TRBV7-2
CASSYSGTGFLQYF
TGTGCCAGCAGCTACTCCGGGACAGGATTCCTGCAGTATTTT
>TRBJ1-3|TRBD1|NA|TRBV19
CATRDRANTIYF
TGTGCCACAAGGGACAGGGCTAACACCATATATTTT
>TRBJ2-1|TRBD2|NA|TRBV2
CASSLGGSSYNEQFF
TGTGCCAGCAGTCTGGGGGGGAGCTCCTACAATGAGCAGTTCTTC
>TRBJ2-3|NA|NA|TRBV24-1
CATSGGDPSTDTQYF
TGTGCCACCAGTGGGGGGGACCCCTCCACAGATACGCAGTATTTT
>TRBJ2-1|TRBD2|once|TRBV5-4
CASSLGGLAGPYNEQFF
TGTGCCAGCAGCTTGGGGGGACTAGCGGGACCCTACAATGAGCAGTTCTTC
>TRBJ1-1|NA|NA|TRBV29-1
CSVEYNRVTEAFF
TGCAGCGTTGAATACAACAGGGTAACTGAAGCTTTCTTT
>TRBJ2-7|TRBD1|NA|TRBV6-4
CASSRDRGDEQYF
TGTGCCAGCAGCCGGGACAGGGGTGACGAGCAGTACTTC
>TRBJ1-2|TRBD1|NA|TRBV3-1/TRBV3-2
CASSPTGVYGYTF
TGTGCCAGCAGCCCGACAGGGGTCTATGGCTACACCTTC
>TRBJ1-2|NA|once|TRBV7-2
CASSSQQGSYGYTF
TGTGCCAGCAGCTCCCAACAGGGTTCCTATGGCTACACCTTC
>TRBJ1-2|TRBD1|NA|TRBV5-8
CASSGTGTGFGYTF
TGTGCCAGCAGCGGTACCGGGACAGGTTTTGGCTACACCTTC
>TRBJ1-1|NA|NA|TRBV6-1
CASSDGGLGNTEAFF
TGTGCCAGCAGTGATGGGGGACTAGGGAACACTGAAGCTTTCTTT
>TRBJ1-5|NA|NA|TRBV5-1
CASSLFPGSNQPQHF
TGCGCCAGCAGCTTATTTCCCGGGAGCAATCAGCCCCAGCATTTT
>TRBJ2-7|TRBD1|NA|TRBV7-2
CASSLGDRYEQYF
TGTGCCAGCAGCTTAGGGGACAGGTACGAGCAGTACTTC
>TRBJ2-5|TRBD1|NA|TRBV3-1/TRBV3-2
CASRPRQGAGETQYF
TGTGCCAGCAGACCCCGACAGGGGGCTGGAGAGACCCAGTACTTC
>TRBJ2-3|TRBD2|NA|TRBV11-3
CASSLGGLRTDTQYF
TGTGCCAGCAGCCTCGGGGGGTTGCGCACAGATACGCAGTATTTT
>TRBJ1-5|NA|NA|TRBV18
CASSPTSDQPQHF
TGTGCCAGCTCACCTACCAGTGATCAGCCCCAGCATTTT
>TRBJ1-1|TRBD1|NA|TRBV10-2
CASSETGMNTEAFF
TGCGCCAGCTCTGAGACAGGGATGAACACTGAAGCTTTCTTT
>TRBJ1-3|NA|NA|TRBV7-2
CASSSGTRSGNTIYF
TGTGCCAGCAGCTCTGGGACACGCTCTGGAAACACCATATATTTT
>TRBJ1-1|NA|once|TRBV5-1
CASSLGRAIITEAFF
TGCGCCAGCAGCTTAGGTCGAGCGATAATCACTGAAGCTTTCTTT
>TRBJ1-1|NA|once|TRBV6-5
CASRQLMNTEAFF
TGTGCCAGCAGACAGCTTATGAACACTGAAGCTTTCTTT
>TRBJ1-2|TRBD1|NA|TRBV6-5
CASSSGQGANYGYTF
TGTGCCAGCAGTTCTGGACAGGGGGCTAACTATGGCTACACCTTC
>TRBJ1-5|NA|NA|TRBV18
CASSPQEVGNQPQHF
TGTGCCAGCTCACCCCAGGAGGTAGGCAATCAGCCCCAGCATTTT
>TRBJ2-2|TRBD2|NA|TRBV10-3
CATRLSQGGSGGTGELFF
TGTGCCACTCGACTGTCCCAAGGCGGGAGTGGGGGCACCGGGGAGCTGTTTTTT
>TRBJ1-1|NA|NA|TRBV7-9
CASSLANMNTEAFF
TGTGCCAGCAGCTTAGCAAACATGAACACTGAAGCTTTCTTT
>TRBJ2-2|NA|NA|TRBV5-1
CASSLGRGGFSNTGELFF
TGCGCCAGCAGCTTGGGAAGGGGAGGATTTTCAAACACCGGGGAGCTGTTTTTT
>TRBJ1-1|NA|NA|TRBV7-2
CASSLIVGGAEAFF
TGTGCCAGCAGCTTAATCGTAGGAGGGGCTGAAGCTTTCTTT
>TRBJ1-1|TRBD1|NA|TRBV5-5
CASSWGTGFNTEAFF
TGTGCCAGCAGCTGGGGGACAGGTTTTAACACTGAAGCTTTCTTT
>TRBJ1-4|NA|NA|TRBV27
CASSLYLRTATNEKLFF
TGTGCCAGCAGTTTATACCTACGGACAGCAACTAATGAAAAACTGTTTTTT
>TRBJ2-3|NA|NA|TRBV5-1
CASSLGLSTDTQYF
TGCGCCAGCAGCCTCGGACTAAGCACAGATACGCAGTATTTT
>TRBJ1-2|NA|NA|TRBV6-5
CASIHPTGFYGYTF
TGTGCCAGCATACACCCAACAGGGTTCTATGGCTACACCTTC
>TRBJ1-5|TRBD1|NA|TRBV12-3/TRBV12-4
CASSFEGAQPQHF
TGTGCCAGCAGTTTCGAGGGGGCTCAGCCCCAGCATTTT
>TRBJ1-3|NA|NA|TRBV7-9
CASSFVSGNNRNTIYF
TGTGCCAGCAGCTTTGTCTCAGGGAATAATCGAAACACCATATATTTT
>TRBJ1-4|NA|NA|TRBV2
CANRHSGAPGEKLFF
TGTGCCAACCGCCACTCCGGTGCCCCAGGTGAAAAACTGTTTTTT
>TRBJ1-3|NA|NA|TRBV7-6
CASSFMAGQRNTIYF
TGTGCCAGCAGCTTTATGGCTGGACAGCGAAACACCATATATTTT
>TRBJ2-3|NA|NA|TRBV10-2
CASSEQGADTQYF
TGCGCCAGCAGTGAACAGGGTGCAGATACGCAGTATTTT
>TRBJ1-5|NA|NA|TRBV19
CASSIGRYNQPQHF
TGTGCCAGTAGTATAGGCAGATACAATCAGCCCCAGCATTTT
>TRBJ2-3|TRBD2|NA|TRBV3-1/TRBV3-2
CASSQGLAGGNTQYF
TGTGCCAGCAGCCAAGGACTAGCGGGGGGGAATACGCAGTATTTT
>TRBJ2-1|TRBD2|NA|TRBV7-2
CASSTSGGAREQFF
TGTGCCAGCAGTACTAGCGGGGGGGCACGCGAGCAGTTCTTC
>TRBJ1-1|NA|NA|TRBV29-1
CSVVDSNTEAFF
TGCAGCGTGGTTGACAGTAACACTGAAGCTTTCTTT
>TRBJ2-7|TRBD2|NA|TRBV11-2
CASSLTGGTSPNEQYF
TGTGCCAGCAGCTTAACGGGGGGGACTTCTCCTAACGAGCAGTACTTC